There are a few counts of the clone carrying this T cell receptor beta chain. This sample was included in a study of response to subunit inactivated influenza vaccine. Each CDR3 protein gets one entry after TCRdb re-called the RT-PCR reads with MiXCR. Of fewer than 250,000 distinct CDR3 sequences in the sample, about 15% were seen once. The CDR3 runs 16 residues. The J segment lost 5 bases and the V segment lost 6 bases, leaving 11 bases of the junction unmatched. The V gene's germline CDR1 is MDHEN and CDR2 SYDVKM. This sequence joins TRBV28 and TRBJ2-1, with 9 bases matching TRBD2. The specimen was CD8+ T cells sorted from PBMCs, collected less than 6 days after vaccination. The TCR comes from a man aged 50 to 60 who received an inactivated influenza vaccine. DNA for the CDR3: TGTGCCAGCAGCTACCTAGCGGGAAAACGAGACAATGAGCAGTTCTTC. It translates to CASSYLAGKRDNEQFF.